Listed below are T cell receptor beta chains from one sample, sequenced in a study of immune evolution from preneoplasia to lung adenocarcinoma. TCRdb keeps only in-frame clones here, not all; method: immunoSEQ multiplex PCR. The sample has 12,000 to 15,000 clones; around 84% are singletons. Sequencing was done on a sample of FFPE minimally invasive lung adenocarcinoma tissue. The receptor source for this set is a person aged 60-79 years with lung adenocarcinoma. CDR3s include the opening cysteine and the closing phenylalanine or tryptophan. Fields, in order: V gene, clone size, CDR3 length, D gene, J gene, CDR3 DNA, CDR3 protein. The D gene is left open where the match is weak. A clone size is listed for some rows: how often the clone was seen (once, few, many), or a class if it is expanded.

TRBV11-2	NA	13	NA	TRBJ1-1	TGTGCCAGCAGCTTAGCCGGAAACACTGAAGCTTTCTTT	CASSLAGNTEAFF
TRBV27	NA	13	NA	TRBJ1-1	TGTGCCAGCAGTTTTGATGGTGTACGCGAAGCTTTCTTT	CASSFDGVREAFF
TRBV28	NA	14	NA	TRBJ2-3	TGTGCCAGCAGTTTTTTGGCGGGCACAGATACGCAGTATTTT	CASSFLAGTDTQYF
TRBV28	few	14	NA	TRBJ2-4	TGTGCCAGCAGTTTTGGCGGCACGGCCAGCATTCAGTACTTC	CASSFGGTASIQYF
TRBV10-1	NA	12	NA	TRBJ2-7	TGCGCCAGCAGTGTGGCCAACTACGAGCAGTACTTC	CASSVANYEQYF
TRBV7-2	NA	16	NA	TRBJ1-3	TGTGCCAGCAGCTTAGTGCGGACCCTCTCTGGAAACACCATATATTTT	CASSLVRTLSGNTIYF
TRBV4-3	NA	13	NA	TRBJ2-7	TGCGCCAGCAGCCAAGATAGCGGCCAAGAGCAGTACTTC	CASSQDSGQEQYF
TRBV6-4	NA	13	NA	TRBJ2-1	TGTGCCAGCAGCGACACTGGGGACCATGAGCAGTTCTTC	CASSDTGDHEQFF
TRBV28	NA	18	NA	TRBJ2-1	TGTGCCAGCAGTTCCACAGCCTTTCGCGGGGAAAACTACAATGAGCAGTTCTTC	CASSSTAFRGENYNEQFF
TRBV7-3	few	14	NA	TRBJ2-3	TGTGCCAGCAGCTTAAATTCAGGCACAGATACGCAGTATTTT	CASSLNSGTDTQYF
TRBV11-3	NA	14	NA	TRBJ1-4	TGTGCCAGCAGCGCCGGGACCGCTTATGAAAAACTGTTTTTT	CASSAGTAYEKLFF
TRBV29-1	NA	14	TRBD1	TRBJ2-7	TGCAGCGTTAAGGGGGGTACAGGGGGCGACGAGCAGTACTTC	CSVKGGTGGDEQYF
TRBV18	NA	14	NA	TRBJ2-7	TGTGCCAGCTCCCTACGAGAGGGGACTTACGAGCAGTACTTC	CASSLREGTYEQYF
TRBV6-1	NA	13	NA	TRBJ1-2	TGTGCCAGCACGATTAGTCCTAACTATGGCTACACCTTC	CASTISPNYGYTF
TRBV7-3	NA	14	NA	TRBJ2-1	TGTGCCAGCAGCTTAAGGGGCTTATACAATGAGCAGTTCTTC	CASSLRGLYNEQFF
TRBV18	NA	18	TRBD2	TRBJ2-2	TGTGCCAGCTCCCTCTACGAGACTAGCGGGATGAGCACCGGGGAGCTGTTTTTT	CASSLYETSGMSTGELFF
TRBV19	NA	14	NA	TRBJ1-1	TGTGCCAGTAGTCCACCTTGGGGGGGCACTGAAGCTTTCTTT	CASSPPWGGTEAFF
TRBV7-6	medium-sized	16	NA	TRBJ1-2	TGTGCCAGCAGCCCTCTAGTGTGGGGGCTTCCATATGGCTACACCTTC	CASSPLVWGLPYGYTF
TRBV11-2	NA	12	TRBD2	TRBJ2-5	TGTGCCAGCAGCTCGGGGGGAGAGACCCAGTACTTC	CASSSGGETQYF
TRBV11-2	NA	15	NA	TRBJ2-1	TGTGCCAGCAGCTACCCTTCTAGCTCCTACAATGAGCAGTTCTTC	CASSYPSSSYNEQFF
TRBV7-9	NA	14	TRBD1	TRBJ1-2	TGTGCCAGCAGCTTACAAGGACAGGGCGGTGGCTACACCTTC	CASSLQGQGGGYTF
TRBV6-4	NA	15	TRBD2	TRBJ2-3	TGTGCCAGCAGTGACTCTAGCGGGGGGGCAGATACGCAGTATTTT	CASSDSSGGADTQYF
TRBV19	NA	15	NA	TRBJ1-2	TGTGCCAGCCGCGAAGATGGACGGATTAACTATGGCTACACCTTC	CASREDGRINYGYTF
TRBV18	once	14	NA	TRBJ1-3	TGTGCCAGCTCAGCGTCGGACAGAGGAAACACCATATATTTT	CASSASDRGNTIYF
TRBV7-2	NA	15	TRBD1	TRBJ2-7	TGTGCCAGCAGCTTACGAATGACAGGGCGGGACGAGCAGTACTTC	CASSLRMTGRDEQYF
TRBV6-1	NA	14	NA	TRBJ1-1	TGTGCCAGCAGTGAAGCGGCGGGGGGCACTGAAGCTTTCTTT	CASSEAAGGTEAFF
TRBV14	NA	18	NA	TRBJ1-1	TGTGCCAGCAGCCAAGTGACCCAGGTCTATTGGCGAGGGTCTGAAGCTTTCTTT	CASSQVTQVYWRGSEAFF
TRBV29-1	NA	12	NA	TRBJ1-2	TGCAGCGTTGATCAGGTTAACTATGGCTACACCTTC	CSVDQVNYGYTF
TRBV10-3	NA	13	NA	TRBJ1-4	TGTGCCATCAGAGAGGGGCTAATCGAAAAACTGTTTTTT	CAIREGLIEKLFF
TRBV27	NA	15	NA	TRBJ1-6	TGTGCCAGCAGCCAGGACATATCTTATAATTCACCCCTCCACTTT	CASSQDISYNSPLHF
TRBV13	NA	20	TRBD2	TRBJ2-3	TGTGCCAGCAGCTTAGCCCCTTTGACGCTAGCGGGGGTTCTCACAGATACGCAGTATTTT	CASSLAPLTLAGVLTDTQYF
TRBV13	NA	15	NA	TRBJ1-1	TGTGCCAGCAGCTTAGAAGATTGGGGTAACACTGAAGCTTTCTTT	CASSLEDWGNTEAFF
TRBV30	NA	14	TRBD1	TRBJ2-7	TGTGCCTGGAGTGGGGGACAGGGGAAGAACGAGCAGTACTTC	CAWSGGQGKNEQYF
TRBV28	NA	15	NA	TRBJ1-1	TGTGCCAGCACTCGGGCAGGGAGAAGAGGCACTGAAGCTTTCTTT	CASTRAGRRGTEAFF
TRBV13	NA	13	NA	TRBJ1-1	TGTGCCAGCAGCCCACGGATGAACACTGAAGCTTTCTTT	CASSPRMNTEAFF
TRBV5-4	NA	13	TRBD1	TRBJ2-5	TGTGCCAGCGGGGGACAGGACCAAGAGACCCAGTACTTC	CASGGQDQETQYF
TRBV11-2	NA	15	NA	TRBJ1-2	TGTGCCAGCAGCCCGGGTGGGGGGTCCCCCTATGGCTACACCTTC	CASSPGGGSPYGYTF
TRBV12-5	NA	11	NA	TRBJ2-2	TGTGCTAGTGGTTCCACCGGGGAGCTGTTTTTT	CASGSTGELFF